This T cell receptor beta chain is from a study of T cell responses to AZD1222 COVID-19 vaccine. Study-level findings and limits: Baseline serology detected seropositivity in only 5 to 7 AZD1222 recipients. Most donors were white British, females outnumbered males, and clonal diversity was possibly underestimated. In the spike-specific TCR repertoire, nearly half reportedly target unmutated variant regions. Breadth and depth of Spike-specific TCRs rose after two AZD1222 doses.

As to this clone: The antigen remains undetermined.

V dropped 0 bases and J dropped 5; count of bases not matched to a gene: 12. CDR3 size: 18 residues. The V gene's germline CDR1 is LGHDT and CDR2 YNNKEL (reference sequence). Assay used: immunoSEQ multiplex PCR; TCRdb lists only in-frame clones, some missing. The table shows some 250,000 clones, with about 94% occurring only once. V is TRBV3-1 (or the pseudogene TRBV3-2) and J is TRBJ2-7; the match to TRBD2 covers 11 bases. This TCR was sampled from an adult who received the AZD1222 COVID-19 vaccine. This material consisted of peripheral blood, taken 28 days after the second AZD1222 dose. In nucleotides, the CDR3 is TGTGCCAGCAGCCAAGACTCGGTAGCGGGAGGGCCGGAAAACGAGCAGTACTTC. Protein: CASSQDSVAGGPENEQYF.